Listed here is a single T cell receptor (beta chain). This clonotype was counted ten times or more. Its recognized antigen is unknown. Base qualities are not at hand, and no much larger clone is one base apart. The TCR beta CDR3 regions were amplified from RNA transcripts. The first round of RT-PCR for the TCR CDR3 was performed with the HTBI primer set and the Qiagen OneStep RT-PCR kit. Libraries were constructed in a second round of multiplex PCR, after which size selection and purification were performed. Paired-end sequencing of the libraries was performed with 100 bp reads on an Illumina HiSeq2000. On the study's bioinformatics: Raw data were processed with SOAPnuke, discarding reads with adapters, uncalled bases, mean Phred below 15, or no exact constant-primer or identifier match. COPE v1.2.5 was used to merge the high-quality paired reads, and each unique nucleotide sequence was defined as a clonotype. Clonotypes were aligned to IMGT TRBV, TRBD and TRBJ reference segments using MiTCR v1.1. The analysis was restricted to V-J combinations with a frequency above 0.0001, which together covered about 99% of the repertoires. The TCS score was defined as the ratio of F50 (clonal expansion) to E x V (chaos), calculated using BLOSUM62-based TCRdist between CDR3 peptides within each V-J. Welch's t-statistics and random forest reduced roughly 540 V-J features to 10 to 15, which were used in a naive Bayes classifier (R e1071). In TCRdb, the public reads were trimmed at Q25 with fastp and aligned with MiXCR, with productive beta chains retained. Each CDR3 protein gets just one entry, which takes the most common genes and DNA from the rows behind it. The V and J calls were not made by the authors but by TCRdb's processing. The sample records about 260,000 distinct CDR3 sequences, around 20% of which are singletons. The ten largest clones add up to roughly 60% of the sample.

This sample is drawn from a study of T cells in Graves' hyperthyroidism and ophthalmopathy (dated by TCRdb to between 2019 and 2020). Regarding the study in general: Peripheral blood was sampled at the time of initial diagnosis, prior to any treatment. To identify distinguishing TCR V-J signatures, a discovery cohort of 90 to 100 patients was used, comprising under 45 with Graves' ophthalmopathy and roughly 60 with stable Graves' hyperthyroidism. Prospective prediction of ophthalmopathy was tested in an independent validation cohort consisting of some 20 hyperthyroidism patients and some 16 patients who later progressed to ophthalmopathy. For training and testing, the 100 or so patients in the discovery cohort were randomly divided in a 7:3 ratio. In roughly six Graves' hyperthyroidism patients, the study also compared T-cell repertoires from thyroid tissue with T-cell repertoires from blood. After sampling, hyperthyroidism patients received methimazole starting at 30 mg daily, and ophthalmopathy patients received high-dose intravenous methylprednisolone. The paper describes TCR Vbeta CDR3 sequencing of 135 peripheral blood samples, made up of about 41 ophthalmopathy patients, more than 70 hyperthyroidism patients and 17 progressor patients. What the authors observed across the whole study: In validation, the model predicted progression to ophthalmopathy a median of 6.5 months before onset, with about 64% sensitivity and about 72% specificity. Blood samples also contained most of the expanded thyroid clonotypes (frequency above 0.001), which suggests that blood repertoires may reflect thyroid immune responses. No statistical method was used to fix the sample size in advance, and group allocation was not hidden from the investigators. Ophthalmopathy was separated from stable hyperthyroidism by a 13 V-J signature model, with 87.88% sensitivity and roughly 84% specificity obtained in cross-validation and 80%/75% obtained in testing.

Spanning cysteine to phenylalanine, the CDR3 consists of 13 amino acids. Left in the record is the CDR3 DNA by itself, 39 bases read in frame from the first base. The germline V gene encodes CDR1 SNHLY and CDR2 FYNNEI. Ophthalmopathy patients had moderately to severely active disease, with a Clinical Activity Score of 3 or more, a NOSPECS grade of 4 or more, and a disease duration of less than 3 months. The study excluded patients with uncontrolled infections, other autoimmune diseases, pregnancy or lactation. Diagnoses were based on clinical symptoms, serum thyroxine and TRAb, thyroid ultrasound and orbital computed tomography. PBMCs were isolated from about 9 ml of fresh peripheral blood by Ficoll-Paque density gradient centrifugation. Total RNA was extracted with Trizol reagent, and quality was checked on an Agilent 2100 Bioanalyzer.

The TCR was taken from a man aged 30 to 39 with Graves' ophthalmopathy. The material sequenced was blood. In this chain, TRBV2 is recombined with TRBJ2-1; matching of 5 bases hints at TRBD2 as the D gene. The CDR3 sequence is CASEDSSYNEQFF. The DNA reads as follows: TGTGCTTCGGAGGACTCATCCTACAATGAGCAGTTCTTC.